The next 23 T cell receptor beta chains were all read from a single sample in a study of shared clonotypes between healthy human individuals. Method: immunoSEQ multiplex PCR; TCRdb's copy keeps in-frame clones and lacks some. This sample has roughly 2.5 million clones, with around nine tenths found just once. Input material: naive CD4+ T cells sorted from blood. As to subset: CD45RA+ positively selected. These receptors were taken from a man between 18 and 29 years old in good health.

The chain uses TRBV15 and TRBJ2-7; D is unresolved. The V gene's germline CDR1 is LNHNV and CDR2 YYDKDF (reference sequence). The germline V and J ends were trimmed by 0 bases and 1 base, with 7 bases remaining between them. The CDR3 has 14 residues. The CDR3 sequence is CATSREVSSYEQYF. As DNA, the CDR3 is TGTGCCACCAGCAGAGAGGTCTCTTCCTACGAGCAGTACTTC.

The chain combines TRBV4-1 with TRBJ1-3; D is perhaps TRBD1 (6 bases). Looked up from germline, CDR1 is MGHRA and CDR2 is YSYEKL. V was cut by 1 base and J by 2 bases, with 15 bases left in between. The CDR3 covers 17 residues. The CDR3 spells CASSQGHLAGAGNTIYF. CDR3 nucleotide sequence: TGCGCCAGCAGCCAAGGTCATCTTGCAGGGGCTGGAAACACCATATATTTT.

The V call is TRBV7-2, the J call TRBJ2-3, with D perhaps matching TRBD1 or TRBD2 (5 bases each). This CDR3 region has 16 residues. Germline V lookup: CDR1 SGHTA, CDR2 FQGNSA. V was trimmed by 4 bases and J by 4 bases, leaving 18 bases between them. CDR3 region: CASSSLGGHASDTQYF. Written as DNA, the CDR3 is TGTGCCAGCAGCTCGCTCGGAGGACACGCGTCAGATACGCAGTATTTT.

The chain employs TRBV5-4 and TRBJ2-7; 10 bases align to TRBD2. The germline V gene encodes CDR1 SGHNT and CDR2 YYREEE (reference sequence). The CDR3 covers 15 residues. Trimming took 4 bases from V and 2 from J; bases not matched to a gene: 6. The CDR3 DNA sequence: TGTGCCAGCAGCCATCTAGCGGGAGCTCCCTACGAGCAGTACTTC. Protein: CASSHLAGAPYEQYF.

The chain couples TRBV5-1 to TRBJ1-1, with 7 bases lining up with TRBD1. This CDR3 is 16 amino acids long. Trimming took 4 bases from V and 0 from J; bases not matched to a gene: 9. Per the germline V gene, CDR1 is SGHRS and CDR2 is YFSETQ. In nucleotides, the CDR3 is TGCGCCAGCAGCCCTCGACAGGGTCCAATGAACACTGAAGCTTTCTTT. Its protein is CASSPRQGPMNTEAFF.

The chain combines TRBV7-2 with TRBJ1-5, with D possibly matching TRBD1 (6 bases). CDR1 is SGHTA and CDR2 is FQGNSA in the germline V gene. V was pared by 5 bases and J by 6 bases, with 14 bases between. CDR3 length: 14 residues. The chain's CDR3 is CASSPDTGIQPQHF. The CDR3 bases are TGTGCCAGCAGCCCCGATACAGGGATTCAGCCCCAGCATTTT.

On this clone: The sample contains more than one DNA sequence encoding this CDR3. The chain has TRBV5-1 and TRBJ2-1; 11 positions match TRBD2. Looked up from germline, CDR1 is SGHRS and CDR2 is YFSETQ. The CDR3 totals 15 residues. The V gene end was trimmed by 0 bases and the J gene end by 7 bases; junction bases not matched to a gene: 3. CDR3 loop: CASSLDLAGGNEQFF. DNA of the CDR3: TGCGCCAGCAGCTTGGACCTAGCGGGAGGTAATGAGCAGTTCTTC.

This rearrangement joins TRBV18 to TRBJ1-2, with TRBD1 matching 7 bases. The V segment lost 6 bases and the J segment 5 bases; nucleotides outside the gene matches: 15. Germline CDR1 is KGHSH and CDR2 is LQKENI. The CDR3 totals 16 residues. CDR3 in DNA: TGTGCCAGCTCTCGAAACCAGGGGGACATGTTGTATGGCTACACCTTC. It yields the protein CASSRNQGDMLYGYTF.

The V call is TRBV5-1, the J call TRBJ2-2, with a tentative D call TRBD2 (6 bases). Germline V lookup: CDR1 SGHRS, CDR2 YFSETQ. The ends were cut back, 6 bases at V and 11 bases at J, with 23 bases in the middle. The CDR3 is 15 amino acids. The CDR3, as DNA: TGCGCCAGCACCAGGGACTGGGGCGGGATCGGTGAGCTGTTTTTT. This sequence encodes CASTRDWGGIGELFF.

The chain links TRBV18 to TRBJ2-7; D gene unclear. Per germline, CDR1 KGHSH and CDR2 LQKENI. The CDR3 extends over 15 amino acids. The germline V and J ends were trimmed by 3 bases and 5 bases, with 17 bases remaining between them. This chain's CDR3 is CASSPSQATLDEQYF. DNA for the CDR3: TGTGCCAGCTCACCGAGTCAGGCCACCCTGGACGAGCAGTACTTC. The full variable domain, in which reference TRBV18 and TRBJ2-7 provide the parts outside the CDR3, is NAGVMQNPRHLVRRRGQEARLRCSPMKGHSHVYWYRQLPEEGLKFMVYLQKENIIDESGMPKERFSAEFPKEGPSILRIQQVVRGDSAAYFCASSPSQATLDEQYFGPGTRLTVT.

The J gene is TRBJ2-7, the V gene TRBV27; maybe TRBD2 (6 bases). The CDR3 loop spans 13 amino acids. CDR1 and CDR2 from the germline V gene are MNHEY and SMNVEV (reference sequence). V dropped 7 bases and J dropped 3 bases, with 13 bases sitting between them. CDR3 in amino acids: CASTLRRGYEQYF. The DNA of the CDR3 is TGTGCCAGCACCTTACGGAGGGGCTACGAGCAGTACTTC.

The chain couples TRBV1 to TRBJ1-5; the table's D call, TRBD1, has no DNA check behind it. TRBV1 is flagged as a pseudogene. The CDR3 runs to 15 residues. CDR3 DNA sequence: TGCACCAGCAGCCGCGACAGGGGACGCAATCAGCCCCAGCATTTT. The encoded protein is CTSSRDRGRNQPQHF.

The chain combines TRBV5-6 with TRBJ2-1; 10 bases line up with TRBD2. The CDR3 extends over 16 amino acids. With 0 bases clipped from V and 6 bases from J, the junction kept 6 bases outside the gene matches. CDR1 SGHDT and CDR2 YYEEEE come from the germline V gene. For the CDR3, the DNA is TGTGCCAGCAGCTTGGGGCTAGCGGGAGTTATCAATGAGCAGTTCTTC. It translates to CASSLGLAGVINEQFF.

The CDR3 nucleotides read TGTGCTAGTGGTTTGGTACTTACCCGACTAGCGGGAGTGGGTTACAATGAGCAGTTCTTC. Translation gives CASGLVLTRLAGVGYNEQFF. The chain links TRBV12-5 to TRBJ2-1, with 12 bases matching TRBD2. The V segment lost 0 bases and the J segment 4 bases; nucleotides outside the gene matches: 13. The CDR3 spans 20 residues. Germline values: CDR1 LGHNT, CDR2 FRNRAP. The whole variable domain, remainder taken from reference TRBV12-5 and TRBJ2-1, is DARVTQTPRHKVTEMGQEVTMRCQPILGHNTVFWYRQTMMQGLELLAYFRNRAPLDDSGMPKDRFSAEMPDATLATLKIQPSEPRDSAVYFCASGLVLTRLAGVGYNEQFFGPGTRLTVL.

This clone was counted only a few times. The rearrangement uses TRBV25-1 and TRBJ1-1; perhaps TRBD1 as D (5 bases). Germline CDR1 MGHDK, CDR2 SYGVNS. CDR3 size: 13 residues. Trimming took 4 bases from V and 5 from J, leaving 11 bases between them. The CDR3 DNA reads TGTGCCAGCAGTGTCGCCAGGGAAACTGAAGCTTTCTTT. Translated, it gives CASSVARETEAFF.

This clone has just one count. The V and J genes are TRBV6-1 and TRBJ2-4; a weak D match, TRBD2 (5 bases). This CDR3 is built from 18 residues. In germline, CDR1 is MNHNS, CDR2 SASEGT. Deletions cut 3 bases from V and 0 bases from J, with 18 bases between. The CDR3 region is CASSEPSGRTVAKNIQYF. The DNA for the CDR3 is TGTGCCAGCAGTGAGCCCTCGGGAAGGACCGTAGCCAAAAACATTCAGTACTTC.

The chain is built from TRBV6-6 and TRBJ2-7, with D uncertain. Trimming shortened V by 6 bases and J by 11 bases, and 14 bases separated the two germline ends. CDR1 and CDR2 from the germline V gene are MNHNY and SVGAGI (reference sequence). The CDR3 is 11 amino acids. CDR3 bases: TGTGCCAGCAGAAACCTAGAACGGGAGTACTTC. It encodes CASRNLEREYF.

The genes are TRBV6-5 and TRBJ1-2, with 7 bases matching TRBD1. Trimming took 3 bases from V and 7 from J; bases not matched to a gene: 5. Germline CDR1 MNHEY, CDR2 SVGAGI. The CDR3 length is 13 residues. The CDR3 coding sequence is TGTGCCAGCAGTTATAGGACAGGAAGTGGCTACACCTTC. Translating it yields CASSYRTGSGYTF.

The V call is TRBV19, the J call TRBJ1-5; 9 bases are shared with TRBD1. Germline V gene lookup returns CDR1 LNHDA and CDR2 SQIVND (reference sequence). The V and J ends lost 1 base and 6 bases, in that order; junction bases with no gene match: 7. The CDR3 loop spans 16 amino acids. For the CDR3, the DNA is TGTGCCAGTAGTATAGCAGTTCTGGACAGGGGTCAGCCCCAGCATTTT. Translation: CASSIAVLDRGQPQHF.

The chain links TRBV5-1 to TRBJ1-2; D unresolved. Germline CDR1 reads SGHRS; CDR2 reads YFSETQ. V dropped 1 base and J dropped 4 bases, with 8 bases sitting between them. The CDR3 totals 13 residues. CDR3 loop: CASSLQSSYGYTF. The CDR3 nucleotides read TGCGCCAGCAGCTTGCAATCATCCTATGGCTACACCTTC.

V and J are TRBV9 and TRBJ1-6; unclear D gene. The germline V gene has CDR1 SGDLS and CDR2 YYNGEE. V was pared by 0 bases and J by 5 bases, with 9 bases between. This CDR3 comprises 15 residues. CDR3 region: CASSVDSRHNSPLHF. The CDR3 DNA sequence: TGTGCCAGCAGCGTAGACAGCCGGCATAATTCACCCCTCCACTTT.

The chain employs TRBV7-8 and TRBJ2-7, with 8 bases identical to TRBD1. The V segment lost 5 bases and the J segment 0 bases; nucleotides outside the gene matches: 6. The CDR3 is 15 residues long. CDR1 SGHVS and CDR2 FQNEAQ come from the germline V gene. This CDR3 is CASSRTGYHSYEQYF. The CDR3 DNA reads as TGTGCCAGCAGCCGGACAGGGTACCACTCCTACGAGCAGTACTTC.

The chain is built from TRBV9 and TRBJ1-5; D might be TRBD1 (5 bases). Trimming removed 3 bases from V and 6 bases from J, with 16 bases in between. Germline V gene lookup returns CDR1 SGDLS and CDR2 YYNGEE. The CDR3 runs to 15 residues. The CDR3 DNA reads as TGTGCCAGCAGCGGGGTTGGGGGTTGGGGTCAGCCCCAGCATTTT. Encoded protein: CASSGVGGWGQPQHF.